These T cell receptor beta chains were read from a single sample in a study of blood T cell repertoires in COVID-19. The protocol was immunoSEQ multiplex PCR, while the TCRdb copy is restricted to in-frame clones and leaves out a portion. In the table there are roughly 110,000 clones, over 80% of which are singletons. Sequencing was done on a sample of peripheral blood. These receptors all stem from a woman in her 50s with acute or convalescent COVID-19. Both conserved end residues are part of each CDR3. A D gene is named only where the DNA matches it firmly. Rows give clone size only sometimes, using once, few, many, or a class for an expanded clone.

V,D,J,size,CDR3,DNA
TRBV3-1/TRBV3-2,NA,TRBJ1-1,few,CASSQGGRKAEAFF,TGTGCCAGCAGCCAAGGAGGTCGTAAGGCTGAAGCTTTCTTT
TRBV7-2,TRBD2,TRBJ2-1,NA,CASSSPWREVDNEQFF,TGTGCCAGCAGCTCCCCTTGGCGGGAGGTCGACAATGAGCAGTTCTTC
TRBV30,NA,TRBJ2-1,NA,CAWSFFTGHSYNEQFF,TGTGCCTGGAGTTTCTTTACGGGACACTCCTACAATGAGCAGTTCTTC
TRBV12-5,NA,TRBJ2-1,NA,CASAMGLGVGEQFF,TGTGCTAGTGCCATGGGCCTAGGGGTTGGTGAGCAGTTCTTC
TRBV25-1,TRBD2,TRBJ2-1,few,CASSESGGSRWNEQFF,TGTGCCAGCAGTGAAAGCGGGGGCTCTAGGTGGAATGAGCAGTTCTTC
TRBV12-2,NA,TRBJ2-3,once,CASRSIVGLRKSTDTQYF,TGTGCAAGTCGCTCGATAGTGGGACTCCGAAAAAGCACAGATACGCAGTATTTT
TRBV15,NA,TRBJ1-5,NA,CATSRDPAGISNQPQHF,TGTGCCACCAGCAGAGATCCCGCAGGGATAAGCAATCAGCCCCAGCATTTT
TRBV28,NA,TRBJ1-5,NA,CASRNTGYQPQHF,TGTGCCAGCAGGAACACAGGGTATCAGCCCCAGCATTTT
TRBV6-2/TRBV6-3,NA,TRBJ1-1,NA,CASSYSPGWAFF,TGTGCCAGCAGTTACTCGCCAGGATGGGCTTTCTTT
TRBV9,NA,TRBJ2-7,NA,CASSVVLAGGEQYF,TGTGCCAGCAGCGTAGTCCTCGCCGGGGGAGAGCAGTACTTC
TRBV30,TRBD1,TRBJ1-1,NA,CAWSPHGTANTEAFF,TGTGCCTGGAGCCCTCATGGGACAGCGAACACTGAAGCTTTCTTT
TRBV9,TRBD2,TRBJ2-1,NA,CASSARLAHEQFF,TGTGCCAGCAGCGCCCGACTAGCACATGAGCAGTTCTTC
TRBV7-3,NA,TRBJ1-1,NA,CASSLGGAGYTEAFF,TGTGCCAGCAGCTTAGGGGGCGCGGGTTACACTGAAGCTTTCTTT
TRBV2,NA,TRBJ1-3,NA,CASTDPGAGGNTIYF,TGTGCCAGCACCGACCCAGGGGCGGGTGGAAACACCATATATTTT
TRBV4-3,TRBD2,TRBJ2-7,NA,CASSELAGGYEQYF,TGCGCCAGCAGCGAACTAGCGGGAGGTTACGAGCAGTACTTC
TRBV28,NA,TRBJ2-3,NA,CASRSWGLTDTQYF,TGTGCCAGCAGGTCTTGGGGGCTCACAGATACGCAGTATTTT
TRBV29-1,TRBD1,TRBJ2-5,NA,CSYDRGPQETQYF,TGCAGCTACGACAGGGGGCCCCAAGAGACCCAGTACTTC
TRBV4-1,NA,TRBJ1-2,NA,CASSQASGRGYTF,TGCGCCAGCAGCCAAGCTTCAGGTCGTGGCTACACCTTC
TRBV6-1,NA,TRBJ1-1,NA,CASSETSTGQAFF,TGTGCCAGCAGTGAAACTTCCACAGGTCAAGCTTTCTTT
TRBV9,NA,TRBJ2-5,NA,CASSRDRPLGTQYF,TGTGCCAGCAGCCGCGACAGACCCTTGGGGACCCAGTACTTC
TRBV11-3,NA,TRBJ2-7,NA,CASSLYTSYHYAQYF,TGTGCCAGCAGCTTATACACTAGTTACCACTACGCGCAGTACTTC
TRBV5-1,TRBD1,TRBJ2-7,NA,CASTARTGSDEQYF,TGCGCCAGCACCGCAAGGACAGGGTCCGACGAGCAGTACTTC
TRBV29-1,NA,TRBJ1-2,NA,CSVGGRALYGYTF,TGCAGCGTGGGGGGGAGGGCGCTCTATGGCTACACCTTC
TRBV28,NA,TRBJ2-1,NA,CASMLGVRIYNEQFF,TGTGCCAGCATGTTAGGGGTAAGGATATACAATGAGCAGTTCTTC
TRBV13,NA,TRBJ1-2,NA,CASSLISRYGYTF,TGTGCCAGCAGCTTAATCAGTCGCTATGGCTACACCTTC
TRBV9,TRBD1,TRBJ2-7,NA,CASSTGSWDRGPYEQYF,TGTGCCAGCAGCACCGGGTCGTGGGACAGGGGGCCCTACGAGCAGTACTTC
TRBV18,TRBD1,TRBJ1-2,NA,CASSPKTGAGNYGYTF,TGTGCCAGCTCACCCAAGACAGGGGCTGGCAACTATGGCTACACCTTC
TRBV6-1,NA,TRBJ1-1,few,CASSDTGFGEAFF,TGTGCCAGCAGTGATACAGGGTTTGGGGAAGCTTTCTTT
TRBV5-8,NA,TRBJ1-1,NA,CASSLRRNTEAFF,TGTGCCAGCAGCTTGCGTAGGAACACTGAAGCTTTCTTT
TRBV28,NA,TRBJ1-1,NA,CASSRREVAEAFF,TGTGCCAGCAGTCGACGGGAAGTGGCTGAAGCTTTCTTT
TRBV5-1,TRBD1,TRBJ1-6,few,CASSLGSGQGNSPLHF,TGCGCCAGCAGCTTGGGATCGGGACAGGGTAATTCACCCCTCCACTTT
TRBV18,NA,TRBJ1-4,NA,CASSPPSGGEEKLFF,TGTGCCAGCTCACCACCCAGCGGGGGAGAGGAAAAACTGTTTTTT
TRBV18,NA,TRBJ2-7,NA,CASSHPRDTGNEQYF,TGTGCCAGCTCACACCCCCGGGACACAGGAAACGAGCAGTACTTC
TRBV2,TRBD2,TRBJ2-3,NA,CASSEWGSGGFPFTDTQYF,TGTGCCAGCAGTGAATGGGGTAGCGGGGGCTTCCCTTTCACAGATACGCAGTATTTT
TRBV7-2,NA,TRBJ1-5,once,CASSLNQGLWQPQHF,TGTGCCAGCAGCTTAAACCAGGGTCTATGGCAGCCCCAGCATTTT
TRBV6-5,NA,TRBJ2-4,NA,CASSSGTAQYF,TGTGCCAGCAGTTCGGGAACAGCACAGTACTTC
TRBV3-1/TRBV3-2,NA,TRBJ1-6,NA,CASSQAGDSPLHF,TGTGCCAGCAGCCAAGCAGGGGACTCACCCCTCCACTTT
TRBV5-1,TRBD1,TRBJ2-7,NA,CASSLGPQGAGEQYF,TGCGCCAGCAGCTTGGGCCCACAGGGGGCCGGCGAGCAGTACTTC
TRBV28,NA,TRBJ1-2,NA,CASSLVQEYGYTF,TGTGCCAGCAGTTTAGTACAGGAGTATGGCTACACCTTC
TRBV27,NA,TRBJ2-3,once,CASSGSVTDTQYF,TGTGCCAGCAGTGGGAGCGTCACAGATACGCAGTATTTT
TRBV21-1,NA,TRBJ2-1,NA,CASRITREESSYNEQFF,TGTGCCAGCAGGATTACCCGGGAGGAAAGCTCCTACAATGAGCAGTTCTTC
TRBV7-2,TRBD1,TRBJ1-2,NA,CASSLYRDRGRGYTF,TGTGCCAGCAGCTTATACCGGGACAGGGGGCGCGGCTACACCTTC
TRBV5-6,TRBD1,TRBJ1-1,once,CASSSGTGTFRDTEAFF,TGTGCCAGCAGCTCCGGGACAGGGACCTTTCGGGACACTGAAGCTTTCTTT
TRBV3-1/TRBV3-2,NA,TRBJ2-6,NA,CASSQSAGANVLTF,TGTGCCAGCAGCCAATCCGCTGGGGCCAACGTCCTGACTTTC
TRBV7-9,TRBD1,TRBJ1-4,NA,CASSLGDRGNEKLFF,TGTGCCAGCAGCTTAGGGGACAGGGGAAATGAAAAACTGTTTTTT